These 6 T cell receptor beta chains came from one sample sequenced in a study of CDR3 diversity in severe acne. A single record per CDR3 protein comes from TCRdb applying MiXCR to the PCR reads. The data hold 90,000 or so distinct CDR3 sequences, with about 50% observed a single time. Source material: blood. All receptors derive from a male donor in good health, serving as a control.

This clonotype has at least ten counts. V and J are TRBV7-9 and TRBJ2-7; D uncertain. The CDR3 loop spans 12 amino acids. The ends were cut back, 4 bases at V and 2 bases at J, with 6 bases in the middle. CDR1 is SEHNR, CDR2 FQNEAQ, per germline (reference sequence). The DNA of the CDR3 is TGTGCCAGCAGCTCCCGAACCTACGAGCAGTACTTC. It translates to CASSSRTYEQYF.

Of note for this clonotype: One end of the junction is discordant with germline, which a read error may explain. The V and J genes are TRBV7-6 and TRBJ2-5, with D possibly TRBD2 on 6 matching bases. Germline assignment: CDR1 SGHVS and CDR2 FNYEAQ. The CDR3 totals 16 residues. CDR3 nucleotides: TGTGCTAGCAGCCGCAGGGAGGTCGGGGTCCAAGAGACCCAGTACTTC. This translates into CASSRREVGVQETQYF.

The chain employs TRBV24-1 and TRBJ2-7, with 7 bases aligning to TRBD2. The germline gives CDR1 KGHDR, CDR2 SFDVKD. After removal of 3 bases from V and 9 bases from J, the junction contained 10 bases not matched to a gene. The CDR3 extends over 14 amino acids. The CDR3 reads CATSDGRETSRQYF. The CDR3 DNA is TGTGCCACCAGTGATGGGCGGGAGACTTCGAGGCAGTACTTC.

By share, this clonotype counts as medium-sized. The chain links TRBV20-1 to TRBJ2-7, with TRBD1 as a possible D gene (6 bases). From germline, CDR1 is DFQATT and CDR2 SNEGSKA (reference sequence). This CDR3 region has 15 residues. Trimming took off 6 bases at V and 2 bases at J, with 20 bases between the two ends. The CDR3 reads CSARQAATRAYEQYF. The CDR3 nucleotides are TGCAGTGCCCGACAGGCCGCCACCCGGGCCTACGAGCAGTACTTC.

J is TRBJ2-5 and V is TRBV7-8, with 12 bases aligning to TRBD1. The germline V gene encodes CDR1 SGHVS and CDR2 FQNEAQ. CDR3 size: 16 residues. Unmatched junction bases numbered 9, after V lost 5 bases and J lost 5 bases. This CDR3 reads CASSRNPGTGGETQYF. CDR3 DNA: TGTGCCAGCAGCCGAAATCCAGGGACAGGGGGCGAGACCCAGTACTTC.

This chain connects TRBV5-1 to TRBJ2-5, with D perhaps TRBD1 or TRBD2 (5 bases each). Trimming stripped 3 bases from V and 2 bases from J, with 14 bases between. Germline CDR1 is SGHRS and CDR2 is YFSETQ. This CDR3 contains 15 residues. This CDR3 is CASSWDGRGQETQYF. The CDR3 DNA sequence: TGCGCCAGCAGCTGGGACGGCCGCGGGCAAGAGACCCAGTACTTC.